This TCR beta chain was captured in a study of tumor-infiltrating lymphocytes in primary liver carcinoma. The template, roughly 0.45 ug total RNA, yielded TCR beta cDNA made with a constant-region primer. What produced the TCR beta libraries was three nested multiplex PCR rounds using slightly modified ARM-PCR. The study ran its first two PCR rounds for roughly 10 cycles each, using TRBV1-TRBV30 forward primers and a C-beta reverse primer. TCRdb independently ran MiXCR on the multiplex PCR reads; one entry per CDR3 protein. The table includes about 84,000 distinct CDR3 sequences, approximately 70% detected once. General observations from the study: Presence in all five tumor regions was observed for only about 7-25% of top clones.

Worth noting for this clonotype: No antigen is known for it. The junction and the germline gene differ at one end; a read error may be behind it.

This CDR3 contains 14 residues. Per germline, CDR1 KGHDR and CDR2 SFDVKD. The tissue used was unsorted bulk material of about 17-33 mg. RNA and DNA were co-extracted from it with the AllPrep DNA/RNA mini kit. Source material: liver tumor tissue from sampling region 1. The subset: tumor region T1, superior pole. The chain couples TRBV24-1 to TRBJ2-7, with D uncertain. This clonotype originated in a man aged 35-49 years with primary liver carcinoma and hepatitis B virus infection. The CDR3 DNA reads as TGTGCCATCAGTGCCCGTGACGACCCCTACGAGCAGTACTTC. Translating gives CAISARDDPYEQYF.